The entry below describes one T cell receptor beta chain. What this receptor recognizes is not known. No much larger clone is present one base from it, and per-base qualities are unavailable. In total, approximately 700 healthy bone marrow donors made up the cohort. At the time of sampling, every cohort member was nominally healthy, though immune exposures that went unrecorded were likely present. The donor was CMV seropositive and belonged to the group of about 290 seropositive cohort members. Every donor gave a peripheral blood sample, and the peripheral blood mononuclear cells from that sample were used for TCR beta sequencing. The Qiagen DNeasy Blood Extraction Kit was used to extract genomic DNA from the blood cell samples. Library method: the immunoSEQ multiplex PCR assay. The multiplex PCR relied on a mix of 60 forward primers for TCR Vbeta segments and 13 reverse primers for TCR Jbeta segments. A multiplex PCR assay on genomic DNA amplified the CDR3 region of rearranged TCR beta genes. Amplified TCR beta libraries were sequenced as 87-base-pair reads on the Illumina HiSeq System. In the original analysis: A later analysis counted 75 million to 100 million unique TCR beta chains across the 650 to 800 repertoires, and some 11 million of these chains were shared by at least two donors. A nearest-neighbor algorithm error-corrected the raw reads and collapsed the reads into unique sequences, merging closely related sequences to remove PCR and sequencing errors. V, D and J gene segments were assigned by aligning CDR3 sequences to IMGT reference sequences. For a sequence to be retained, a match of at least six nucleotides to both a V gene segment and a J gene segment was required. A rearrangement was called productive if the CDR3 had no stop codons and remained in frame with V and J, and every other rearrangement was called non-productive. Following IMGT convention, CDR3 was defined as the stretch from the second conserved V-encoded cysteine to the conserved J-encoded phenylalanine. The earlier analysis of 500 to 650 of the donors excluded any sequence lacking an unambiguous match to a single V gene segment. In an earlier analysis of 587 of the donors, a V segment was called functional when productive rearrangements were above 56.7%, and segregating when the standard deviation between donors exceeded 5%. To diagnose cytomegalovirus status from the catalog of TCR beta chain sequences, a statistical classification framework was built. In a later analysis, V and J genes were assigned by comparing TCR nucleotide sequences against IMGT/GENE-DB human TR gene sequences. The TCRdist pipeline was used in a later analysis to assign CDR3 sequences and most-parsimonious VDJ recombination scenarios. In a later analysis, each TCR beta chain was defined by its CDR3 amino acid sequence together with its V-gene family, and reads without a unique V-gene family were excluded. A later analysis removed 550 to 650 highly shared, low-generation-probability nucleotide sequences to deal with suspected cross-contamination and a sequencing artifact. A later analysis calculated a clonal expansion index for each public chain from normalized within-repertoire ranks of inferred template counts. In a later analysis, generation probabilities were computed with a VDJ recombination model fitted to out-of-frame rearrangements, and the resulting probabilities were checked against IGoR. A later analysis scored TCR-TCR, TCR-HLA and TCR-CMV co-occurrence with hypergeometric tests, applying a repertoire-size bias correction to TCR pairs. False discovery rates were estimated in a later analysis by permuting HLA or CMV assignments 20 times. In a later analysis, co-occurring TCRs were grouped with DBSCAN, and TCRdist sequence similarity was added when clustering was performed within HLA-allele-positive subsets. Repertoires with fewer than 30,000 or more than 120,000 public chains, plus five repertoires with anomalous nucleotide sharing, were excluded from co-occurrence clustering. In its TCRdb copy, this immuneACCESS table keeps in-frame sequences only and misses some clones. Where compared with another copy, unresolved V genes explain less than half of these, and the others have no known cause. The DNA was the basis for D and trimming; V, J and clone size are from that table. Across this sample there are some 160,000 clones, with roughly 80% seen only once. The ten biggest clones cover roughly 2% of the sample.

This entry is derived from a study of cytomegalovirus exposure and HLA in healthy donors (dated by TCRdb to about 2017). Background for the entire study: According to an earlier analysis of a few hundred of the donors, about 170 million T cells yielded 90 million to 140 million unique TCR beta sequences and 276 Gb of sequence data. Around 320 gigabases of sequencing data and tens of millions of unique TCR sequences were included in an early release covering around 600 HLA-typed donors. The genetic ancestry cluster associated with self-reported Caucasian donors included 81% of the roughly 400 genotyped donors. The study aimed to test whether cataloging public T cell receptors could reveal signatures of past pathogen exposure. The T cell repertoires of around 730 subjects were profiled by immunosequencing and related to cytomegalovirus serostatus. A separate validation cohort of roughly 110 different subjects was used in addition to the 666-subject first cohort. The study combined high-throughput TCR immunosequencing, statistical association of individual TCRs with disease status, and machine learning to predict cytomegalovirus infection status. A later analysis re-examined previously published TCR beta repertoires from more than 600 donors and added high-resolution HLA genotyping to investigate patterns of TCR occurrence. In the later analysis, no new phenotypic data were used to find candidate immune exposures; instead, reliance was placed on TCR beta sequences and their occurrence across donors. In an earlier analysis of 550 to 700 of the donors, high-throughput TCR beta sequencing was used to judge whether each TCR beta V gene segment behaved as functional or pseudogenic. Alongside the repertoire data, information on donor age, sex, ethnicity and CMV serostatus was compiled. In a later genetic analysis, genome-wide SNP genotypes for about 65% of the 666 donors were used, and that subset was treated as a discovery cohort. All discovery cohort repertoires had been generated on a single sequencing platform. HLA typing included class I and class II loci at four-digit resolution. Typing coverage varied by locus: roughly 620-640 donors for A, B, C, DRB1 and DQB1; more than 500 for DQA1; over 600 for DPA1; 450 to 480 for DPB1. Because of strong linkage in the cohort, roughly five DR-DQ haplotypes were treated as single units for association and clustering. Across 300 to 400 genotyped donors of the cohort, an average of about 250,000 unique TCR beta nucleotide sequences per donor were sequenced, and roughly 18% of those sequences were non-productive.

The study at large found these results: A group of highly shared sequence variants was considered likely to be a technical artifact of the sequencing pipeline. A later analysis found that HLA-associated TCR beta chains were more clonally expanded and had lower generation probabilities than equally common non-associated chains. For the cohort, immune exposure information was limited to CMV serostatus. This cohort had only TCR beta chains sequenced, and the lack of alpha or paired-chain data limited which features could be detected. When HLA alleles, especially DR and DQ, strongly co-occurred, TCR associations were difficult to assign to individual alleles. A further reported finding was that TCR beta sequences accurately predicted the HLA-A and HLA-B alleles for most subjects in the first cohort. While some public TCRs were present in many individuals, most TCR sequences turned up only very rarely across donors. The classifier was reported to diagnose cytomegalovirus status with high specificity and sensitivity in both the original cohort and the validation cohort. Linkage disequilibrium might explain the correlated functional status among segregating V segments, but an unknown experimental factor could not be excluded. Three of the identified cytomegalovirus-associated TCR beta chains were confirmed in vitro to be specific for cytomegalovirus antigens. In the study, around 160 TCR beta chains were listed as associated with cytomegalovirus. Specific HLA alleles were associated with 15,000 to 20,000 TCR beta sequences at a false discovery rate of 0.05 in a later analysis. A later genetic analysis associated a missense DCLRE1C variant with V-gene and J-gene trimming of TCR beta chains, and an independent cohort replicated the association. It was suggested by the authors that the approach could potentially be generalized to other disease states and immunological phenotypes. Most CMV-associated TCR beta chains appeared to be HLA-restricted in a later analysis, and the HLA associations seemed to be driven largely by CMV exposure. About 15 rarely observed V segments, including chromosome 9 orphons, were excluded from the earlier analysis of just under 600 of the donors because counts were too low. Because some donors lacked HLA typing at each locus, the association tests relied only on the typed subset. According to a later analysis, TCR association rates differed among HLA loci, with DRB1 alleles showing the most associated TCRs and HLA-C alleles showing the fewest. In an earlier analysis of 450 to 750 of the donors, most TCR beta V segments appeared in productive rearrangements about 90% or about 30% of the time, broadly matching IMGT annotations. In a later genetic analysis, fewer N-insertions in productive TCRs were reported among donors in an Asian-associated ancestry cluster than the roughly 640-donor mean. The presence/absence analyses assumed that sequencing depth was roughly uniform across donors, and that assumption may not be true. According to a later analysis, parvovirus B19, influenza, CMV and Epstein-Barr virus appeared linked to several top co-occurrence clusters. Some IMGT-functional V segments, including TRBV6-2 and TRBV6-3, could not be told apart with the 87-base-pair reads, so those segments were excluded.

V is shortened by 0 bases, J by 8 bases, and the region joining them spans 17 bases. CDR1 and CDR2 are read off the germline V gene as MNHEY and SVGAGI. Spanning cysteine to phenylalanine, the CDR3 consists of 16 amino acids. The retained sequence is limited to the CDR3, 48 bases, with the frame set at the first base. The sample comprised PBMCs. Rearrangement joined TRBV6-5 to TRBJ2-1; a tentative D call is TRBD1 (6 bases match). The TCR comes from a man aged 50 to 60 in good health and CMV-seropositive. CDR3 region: CASSYSRGGFPYEQFF. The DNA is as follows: TGTGCCAGCAGTTACTCGCGTGGGGGCTTTCCCTATGAGCAGTTCTTC.